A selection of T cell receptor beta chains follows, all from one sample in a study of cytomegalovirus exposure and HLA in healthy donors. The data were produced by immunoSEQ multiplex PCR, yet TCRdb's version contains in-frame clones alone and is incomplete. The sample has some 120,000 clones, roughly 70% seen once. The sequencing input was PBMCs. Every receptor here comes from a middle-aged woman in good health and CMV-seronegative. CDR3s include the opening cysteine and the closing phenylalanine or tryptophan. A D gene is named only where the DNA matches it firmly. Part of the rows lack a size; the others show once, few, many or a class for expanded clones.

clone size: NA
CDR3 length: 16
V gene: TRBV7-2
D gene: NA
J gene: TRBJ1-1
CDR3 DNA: TGTGCCAGCCCCCCAATACGTGGGCCGATGAACACTGAAGCTTTCTTT
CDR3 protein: CASPPIRGPMNTEAFF

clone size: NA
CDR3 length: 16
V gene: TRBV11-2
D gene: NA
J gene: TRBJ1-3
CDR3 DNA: TGTGCCAGCAGCTTATACTACCCCCAACTAGGAAACACCATATATTTT
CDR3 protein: CASSLYYPQLGNTIYF

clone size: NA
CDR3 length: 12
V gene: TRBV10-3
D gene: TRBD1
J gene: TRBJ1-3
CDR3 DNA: TGTGCCGTCCAGGGGGACCGAAACACCATATATTTT
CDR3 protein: CAVQGDRNTIYF

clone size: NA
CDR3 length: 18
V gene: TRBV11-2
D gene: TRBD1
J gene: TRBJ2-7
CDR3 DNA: TGTGCCAGCAGCTCAACGAACCGGGACAGGGGGCGCCGATACGAGCAGTACTTC
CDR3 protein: CASSSTNRDRGRRYEQYF

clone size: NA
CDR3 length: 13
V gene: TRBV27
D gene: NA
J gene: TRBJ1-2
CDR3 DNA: TGTGCCAGCAGCTTAGGACAGACCTATGGCTACACCTTC
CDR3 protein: CASSLGQTYGYTF

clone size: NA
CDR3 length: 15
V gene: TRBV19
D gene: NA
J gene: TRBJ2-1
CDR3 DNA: TGTGCCAGCCGACTACTAGGGCGCTCCTACAATGAGCAGTTCTTC
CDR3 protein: CASRLLGRSYNEQFF

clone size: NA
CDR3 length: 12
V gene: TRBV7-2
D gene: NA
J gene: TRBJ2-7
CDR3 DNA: TGTGCCAGCAGCTCAACGAGGCACGAGCAGTACTTC
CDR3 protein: CASSSTRHEQYF

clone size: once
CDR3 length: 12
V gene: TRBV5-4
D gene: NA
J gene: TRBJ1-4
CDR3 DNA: TGTGCCAGCAGCCTATTAAGTGAAAAACTGTTTTTT
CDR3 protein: CASSLLSEKLFF

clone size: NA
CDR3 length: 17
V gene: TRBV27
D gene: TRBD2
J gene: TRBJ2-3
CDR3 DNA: TGTGCCAGCAGTCCCGCTAGCGGGAGGACGGGCACAGATACGCAGTATTTT
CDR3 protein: CASSPASGRTGTDTQYF

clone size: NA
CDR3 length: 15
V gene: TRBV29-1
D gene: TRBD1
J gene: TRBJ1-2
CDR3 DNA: TGCAGCGTTGAGGGGGGGACAGGGGGCCACTATGGCTACACCTTC
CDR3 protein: CSVEGGTGGHYGYTF

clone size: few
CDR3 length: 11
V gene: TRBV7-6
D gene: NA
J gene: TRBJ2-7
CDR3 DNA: TGTGCCAGCAGCTTACAGAACGAGCAGTACTTC
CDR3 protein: CASSLQNEQYF

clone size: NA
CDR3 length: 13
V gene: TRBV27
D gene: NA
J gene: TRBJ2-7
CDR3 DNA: TGTGCCAGCAGTGCCGGGATCTCCTTGGGGCAGTACTTC
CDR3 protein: CASSAGISLGQYF

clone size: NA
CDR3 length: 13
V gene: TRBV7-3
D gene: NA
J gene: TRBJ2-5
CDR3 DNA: TGTGCCAGCAGCCCCCGGGACAAGAAGACCCAGTACTTC
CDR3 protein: CASSPRDKKTQYF

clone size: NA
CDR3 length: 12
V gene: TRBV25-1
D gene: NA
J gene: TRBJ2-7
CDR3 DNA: TGTGCCAGCAGTGAATCAGGCTACGAGCAGTACTTC
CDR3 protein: CASSESGYEQYF

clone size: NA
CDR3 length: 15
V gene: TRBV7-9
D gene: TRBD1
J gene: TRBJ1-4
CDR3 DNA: TGTGCCAGCAGCTGGGGGACAGCCGGAGGGGTTGAACTGTTTTTT
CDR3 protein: CASSWGTAGGVELFF

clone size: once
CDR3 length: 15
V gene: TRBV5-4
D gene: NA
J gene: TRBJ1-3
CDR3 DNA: TGTGCCAGCAGCGGGGAGCTCAGGAGCGGAAACACCATATATTTT
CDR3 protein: CASSGELRSGNTIYF

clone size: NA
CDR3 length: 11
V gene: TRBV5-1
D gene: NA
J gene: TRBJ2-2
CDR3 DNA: TGCGCCAGCAGCTCCCTCGGGGAGCTGTTTTTT
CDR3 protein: CASSSLGELFF

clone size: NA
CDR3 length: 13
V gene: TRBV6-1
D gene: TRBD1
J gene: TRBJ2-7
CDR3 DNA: TGTGCCAGCAGTGAGGGGGACAGACGGGAGCAGTACTTC
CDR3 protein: CASSEGDRREQYF

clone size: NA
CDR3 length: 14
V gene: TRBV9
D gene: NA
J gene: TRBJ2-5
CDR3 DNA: TGTGCCAGCAGCCCCCCCCTAGGTACCGAGACCCAGTACTTC
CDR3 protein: CASSPPLGTETQYF

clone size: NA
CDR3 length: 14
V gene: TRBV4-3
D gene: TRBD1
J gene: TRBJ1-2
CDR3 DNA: TGCGCCAGCAGCCAACAGACAGGGCCTTGGGGCTACACCTTC
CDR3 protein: CASSQQTGPWGYTF

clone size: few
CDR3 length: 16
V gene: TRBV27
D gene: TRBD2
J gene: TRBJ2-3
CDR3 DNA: TGTGCCAGCAGTTCGAATCCGGGACTAGGACCAGATACGCAGTATTTT
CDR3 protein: CASSSNPGLGPDTQYF

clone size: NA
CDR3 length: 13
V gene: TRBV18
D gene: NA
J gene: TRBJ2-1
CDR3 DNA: TGTGCCAGCTCATACAGGACAGACAATGAGCAGTTCTTC
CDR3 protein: CASSYRTDNEQFF

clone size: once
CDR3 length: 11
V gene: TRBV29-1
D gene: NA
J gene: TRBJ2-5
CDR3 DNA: TGCAGCTCGGGTGCTTTTGAGACCCAGTACTTC
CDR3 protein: CSSGAFETQYF

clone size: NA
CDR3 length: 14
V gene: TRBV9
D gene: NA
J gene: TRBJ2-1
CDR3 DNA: TGTGCCAGCAGCAACGGACTGGGGTACAATGAGCAGTTCTTC
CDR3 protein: CASSNGLGYNEQFF

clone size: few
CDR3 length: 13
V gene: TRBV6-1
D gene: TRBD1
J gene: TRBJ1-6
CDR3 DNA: TGTGCCAGCGGGACAGGCTATAATTCACCCCTCCACTTT
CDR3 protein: CASGTGYNSPLHF

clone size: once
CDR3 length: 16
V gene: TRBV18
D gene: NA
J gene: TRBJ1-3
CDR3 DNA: TGTGCCAGCTCACCGAGGTATGACGCCTCTGGAAACACCATATATTTT
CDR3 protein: CASSPRYDASGNTIYF

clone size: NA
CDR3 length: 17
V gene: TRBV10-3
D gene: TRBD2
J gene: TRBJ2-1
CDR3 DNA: TGTGCCATCTCAAACGGGACTAGCGGGGGGCAGGACAATGAGCAGTTCTTC
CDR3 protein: CAISNGTSGGQDNEQFF

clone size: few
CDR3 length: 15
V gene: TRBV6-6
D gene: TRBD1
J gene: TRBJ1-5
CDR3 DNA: TGTGCCAGCAGTACCACAGGGGCCGGCAATCAGCCCCAGCATTTT
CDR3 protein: CASSTTGAGNQPQHF

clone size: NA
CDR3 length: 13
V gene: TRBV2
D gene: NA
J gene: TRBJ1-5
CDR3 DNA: TGTGCCAGCAGAACGTTAGGCAATCAGCCCCAGCATTTT
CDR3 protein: CASRTLGNQPQHF